The 2 T cell receptor beta chains below were found in one sample sequenced in a study of T-cell memory formation after mild COVID-19. Via MiXCR, TCRdb re-called the 5' RACE reads, giving one row per CDR3 protein. The repertoire includes tens of thousands of distinct CDR3 sequences, approximately 10% of them detected once, and around 30% sits in the top ten. Sequenced: PBMCs or a T cell subset sorted from them (not recorded which). The receptor set was obtained from a man aged 18-30 years who had mild COVID-19 (a few samples of this study predate the infection). Cell type and time point are not known.

This clonotype was detected ten times or more. V gene TRBV20-1 combines with J gene TRBJ2-5; maybe TRBD2 (5 bases). This CDR3 region has 16 residues. CDR1 and CDR2 (germline): DFQATT, SNEGSKA (reference sequence). The V and J ends lost 0 bases and 5 bases respectively, with 19 bases between them. The CDR3 region is CSARDGRALGGETQYF. CDR3 coding DNA: TGCAGTGCTAGAGACGGGCGGGCTTTAGGTGGCGAGACCCAGTACTTC.

This clonotype was counted ten times or more. The chain employs TRBV7-8 and TRBJ2-4, with a weak D call TRBD1 (5 bases). CDR1 and CDR2 from the germline V gene are SGHVS and FQNEAQ. The CDR3 totals 17 residues. V shed 3 bases and J shed 2 bases, with 17 bases lying between them. The CDR3 DNA sequence: TGTGCCAGCAGCTTGGGGCCCCTATCCGGGTCCAAAAACATTCAGTACTTC. Translated, it gives CASSLGPLSGSKNIQYF.